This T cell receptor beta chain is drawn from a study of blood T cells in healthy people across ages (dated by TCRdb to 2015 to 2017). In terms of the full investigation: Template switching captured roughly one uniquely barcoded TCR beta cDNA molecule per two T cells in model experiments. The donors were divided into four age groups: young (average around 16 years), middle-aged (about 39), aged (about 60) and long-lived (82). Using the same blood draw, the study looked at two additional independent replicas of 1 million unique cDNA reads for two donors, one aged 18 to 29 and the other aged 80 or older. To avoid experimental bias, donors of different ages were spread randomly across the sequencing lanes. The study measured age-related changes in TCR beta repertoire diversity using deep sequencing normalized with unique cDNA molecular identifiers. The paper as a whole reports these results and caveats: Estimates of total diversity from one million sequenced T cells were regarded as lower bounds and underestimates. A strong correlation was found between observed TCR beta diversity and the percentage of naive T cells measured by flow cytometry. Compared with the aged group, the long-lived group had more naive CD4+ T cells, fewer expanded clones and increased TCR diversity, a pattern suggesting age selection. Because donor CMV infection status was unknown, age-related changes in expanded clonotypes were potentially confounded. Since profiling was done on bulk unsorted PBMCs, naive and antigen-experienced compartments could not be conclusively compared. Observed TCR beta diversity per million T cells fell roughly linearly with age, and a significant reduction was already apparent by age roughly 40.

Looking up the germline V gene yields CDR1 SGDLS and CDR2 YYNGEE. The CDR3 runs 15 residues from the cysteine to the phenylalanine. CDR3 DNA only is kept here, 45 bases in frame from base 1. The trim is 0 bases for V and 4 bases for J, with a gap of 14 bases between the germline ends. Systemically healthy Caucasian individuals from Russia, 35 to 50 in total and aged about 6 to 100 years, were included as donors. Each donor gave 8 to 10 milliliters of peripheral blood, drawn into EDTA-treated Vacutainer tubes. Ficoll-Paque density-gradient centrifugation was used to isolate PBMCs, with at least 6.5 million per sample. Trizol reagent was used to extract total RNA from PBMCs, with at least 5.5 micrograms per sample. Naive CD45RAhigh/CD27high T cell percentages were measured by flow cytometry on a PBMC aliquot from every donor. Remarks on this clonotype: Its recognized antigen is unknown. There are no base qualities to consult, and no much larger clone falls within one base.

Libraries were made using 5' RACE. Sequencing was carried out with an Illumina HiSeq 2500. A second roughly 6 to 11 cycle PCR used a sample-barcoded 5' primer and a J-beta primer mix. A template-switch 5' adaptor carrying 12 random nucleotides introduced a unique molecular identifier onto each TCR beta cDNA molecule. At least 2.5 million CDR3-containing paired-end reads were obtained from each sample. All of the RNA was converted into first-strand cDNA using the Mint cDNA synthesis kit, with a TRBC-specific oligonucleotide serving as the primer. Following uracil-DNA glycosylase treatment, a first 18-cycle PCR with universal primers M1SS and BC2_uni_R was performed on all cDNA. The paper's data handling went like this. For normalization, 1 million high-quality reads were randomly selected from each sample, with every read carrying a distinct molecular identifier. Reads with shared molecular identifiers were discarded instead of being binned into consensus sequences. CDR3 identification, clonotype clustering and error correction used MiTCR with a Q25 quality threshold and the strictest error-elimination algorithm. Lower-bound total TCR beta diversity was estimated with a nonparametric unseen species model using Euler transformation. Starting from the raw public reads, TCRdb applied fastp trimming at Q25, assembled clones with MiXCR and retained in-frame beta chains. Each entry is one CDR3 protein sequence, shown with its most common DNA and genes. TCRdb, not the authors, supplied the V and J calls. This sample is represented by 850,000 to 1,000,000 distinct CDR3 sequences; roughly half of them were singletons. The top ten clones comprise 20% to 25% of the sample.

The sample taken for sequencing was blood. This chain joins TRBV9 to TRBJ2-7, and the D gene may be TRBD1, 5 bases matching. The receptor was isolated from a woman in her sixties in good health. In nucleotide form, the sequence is TGTGCCAGCAGCGTAGGTAAAGGGGTGGGATACGAGCAGTACTTC. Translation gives CASSVGKGVGYEQYF.